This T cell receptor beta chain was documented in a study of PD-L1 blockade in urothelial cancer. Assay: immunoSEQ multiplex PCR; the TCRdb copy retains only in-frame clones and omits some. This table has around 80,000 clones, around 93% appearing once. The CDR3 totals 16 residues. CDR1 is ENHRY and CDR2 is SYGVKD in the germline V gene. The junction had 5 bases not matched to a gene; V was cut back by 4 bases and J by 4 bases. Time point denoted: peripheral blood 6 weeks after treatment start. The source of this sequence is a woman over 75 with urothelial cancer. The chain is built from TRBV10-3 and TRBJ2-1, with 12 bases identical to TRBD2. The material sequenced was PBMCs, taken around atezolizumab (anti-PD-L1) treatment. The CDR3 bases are TGTGCCATCAGTGCTGGACTAGCGGGGCAGTACAATGAGCAGTTCTTC. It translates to CAISAGLAGQYNEQFF.